The 24 T cell receptor beta chains listed next were all sequenced from one sample in a study of PD-1 blockade in mismatch repair-deficient tumors. Measured with immunoSEQ multiplex PCR; TCRdb has only the in-frame clones, and not every one. The table records around 120,000 clones, around 86% of them present only once. The source was peripheral blood, collected 44 weeks after starting pembrolizumab. The receptor source for this set is an adult with mismatch repair-deficient cancer.

In nucleotides, the CDR3 is TGTGCCAGCAGTATCGGACTAGCGGGGTCTGAGCAGTTCTTC. It yields the protein CASSIGLAGSEQFF. The gene calls are TRBV2 and TRBJ2-1, with 12 bases aligning to TRBD2. Germline assignment: CDR1 SNHLY and CDR2 FYNNEI. The CDR3 covers 14 residues. J gave up 9 bases and V 5 bases, and 5 bases lay outside the gene matches.

This chain joins TRBV7-2 and TRBJ2-3, with TRBD1 matching 9 bases. The CDR3 consists of 16 residues. Germline V gives CDR1 SGHTA, CDR2 FQGNSA. V lost 5 bases and J lost 0; bases outside the gene matches: 6. The DNA of the CDR3 is TGTGCCAGCAGCATCGGGACAGGGTACAGCACAGATACGCAGTATTTT. It encodes CASSIGTGYSTDTQYF. Full variable domain (remainder filled in from reference TRBV7-2 and TRBJ2-3): GAGVSQSPSNKVTEKGKDVELRCDPISGHTALYWYRQSLGQGLEFLIYFQGNSAPDKSGLPSDRFSAERTGGSVSTLTIQRTQQEDSAVYLCASSIGTGYSTDTQYFGPGTRLTVL.

The chain couples TRBV7-9 to TRBJ2-3; D remains ambiguous. Per the germline V gene, CDR1 is SEHNR and CDR2 is FQNEAQ (reference sequence). The V end lost 1 base, the J end lost 8 bases, and 10 bases lay between the germline ends. The CDR3 loop spans 13 amino acids. CDR3 sequence (DNA): TGTGCCAGCAGCTTAGTTACGGAACGTACGCAGTATTTT. It specifies CASSLVTERTQYF.

The chain is built from TRBV4-3 and TRBJ2-6, with no clear D. V lost 6 bases, J lost 2 bases, and 17 bases lay in between. CDR1 and CDR2 from the germline V gene are LGHNA and YSLEER. The CDR3 extends over 17 amino acids. The CDR3 nucleotides read TGCGCCAGCAGGCCGAGCCTTACAGAGGCTGGGGCCAACGTCCTGACTTTC. Protein product: CASRPSLTEAGANVLTF.

This clone has a handful of counts. The chain uses TRBV7-9 and TRBJ1-1, with D uncertain. Germline CDR1 is SEHNR and CDR2 is FQNEAQ (reference sequence). Trimming left V 6 bases short and J 6 bases short, with 5 bases between. The CDR3 spans 10 residues. The CDR3 sequence: CASSTAEAFF. In DNA, the CDR3 is TGTGCCAGCAGTACAGCTGAAGCTTTCTTT.

This sequence joins TRBV10-3 and TRBJ1-1; tentatively, D is TRBD1 (5 bases). The germline V gene encodes CDR1 ENHRY and CDR2 SYGVKD. The V end was cut by 3 bases, the J end by 2 bases, with 13 bases between. CDR3 length: 15 residues. As DNA, the CDR3 is TGTGCCATCAGTGATTGGGGGATCTCCAACACTGAAGCTTTCTTT. It encodes CAISDWGISNTEAFF.

V is TRBV27 and J is TRBJ2-3, with D possibly being TRBD2 (6 bases). Trimming stripped 5 bases from V and 6 bases from J, with 15 bases between. Looked up from germline, CDR1 is MNHEY and CDR2 is SMNVEV (reference sequence). This CDR3 region has 14 residues. The CDR3 DNA is TGTGCCAGCAGTCTCGGGAGAACGTCCGATACGCAGTATTTT. Translated: CASSLGRTSDTQYF.

This clone appeared a single time. The chain couples TRBV7-6 to TRBJ1-4; 8 bases are shared with TRBD1. CDR1 SGHVS and CDR2 FNYEAQ come from the germline V gene. This CDR3 is 15 amino acids long. V shed 5 bases, J shed 4 bases, and the junction held 6 bases outside the gene matches. The CDR3 bases are TGTGCCAGCAGCGGACGACAGGGGAGTAATGAAAAACTGTTTTTT. Amino acids: CASSGRQGSNEKLFF. Based on the CDR3 plus reference TRBV7-6 and TRBJ1-4, the full variable domain is GAGVSQSPRYKVTKRGQDVALRCDPISGHVSLYWYRQALGQGPEFLTYFNYEAQQDKSGLPNDRFSAERPEGSISTLTIQRTEQRDSAMYRCASSGRQGSNEKLFFGSGTQLSVL.

This sequence joins TRBV7-9 and TRBJ2-3, with D possibly being TRBD1 (6 bases). Germline V gene data show CDR1 as SEHNR and CDR2 as FQNEAQ (reference sequence). The length of the CDR3 is 15 residues. With 5 bases removed from V and 2 bases from J, the gap between germline ends came to 14 bases. CDR3 in DNA: TGTGCCAGCAGCACGCTCGACAGGACCACAGATACGCAGTATTTT. This sequence encodes CASSTLDRTTDTQYF.

V usage is TRBV4-1 and J usage is TRBJ2-7, with 9 nucleotides matching TRBD2. CDR1 is MGHRA, CDR2 YSYEKL, per germline. The J segment lost 4 bases and the V segment lost 1 base, leaving 5 bases of the junction unmatched. The CDR3 is 15 residues long. The CDR3 DNA follows: TGCGCCAGCAGCCAAGTTTTAGCGGGAGAATACGAGCAGTACTTC. Translation: CASSQVLAGEYEQYF.

As for this clone: One end of the junction does not line up with germline, which may come from a read error. The V call is TRBV7-7, the J call TRBJ2-5, with D perhaps assigned TRBD1 or TRBD2 (5 bases each). The CDR3 runs 16 residues. Per germline, CDR1 SSHAT and CDR2 FNYEAQ (reference sequence). Here the CDR3 DNA reads TGTGCTAGCAGCTTAGGGACCGGGCAATCACAAGAGACCCAGTACTTC. It specifies CASSLGTGQSQETQYF.

The chain employs TRBV6-1 and TRBJ1-5; D gene uncertain. This CDR3 region has 13 residues. Germline V gives CDR1 MNHNS, CDR2 SASEGT. Trimming shortened V by 6 bases and J by 12 bases, and 18 bases separated the two germline ends. For the CDR3, the DNA is TGTGCCAGCAGCCACGAAACCCTCAGGATCCAGCATTTT. Translating it yields CASSHETLRIQHF.

J is TRBJ2-5 and V is TRBV10-3; D unresolved. In germline, CDR1 is ENHRY, CDR2 SYGVKD. The ends were cut back, 3 bases at V and 1 base at J, with 12 bases in the middle. There are 15 residues in the CDR3. CDR3 coding DNA: TGTGCCATCAGTGATCACACCCCGGGCCAAGAGACCCAGTACTTC. This sequence encodes CAISDHTPGQETQYF.

The chain employs TRBV28 and TRBJ1-2; D not resolved. CDR1 is MDHEN and CDR2 is SYDVKM in the germline V gene. V lost 8 bases and J lost 4, with 14 bases in between. CDR3 size: 13 residues. As DNA, the CDR3 is TGTGCCAGCTTTGGGCAGAGTACCTATGGCTACACCTTC. Translating gives CASFGQSTYGYTF.

This clone was observed a handful of times. The chain has TRBV25-1 and TRBJ2-5, with D perhaps TRBD2 (5 bases). Germline CDR1 MGHDK, CDR2 SYGVNS. Trimming stripped 11 bases from V and 7 bases from J, with 8 bases between. The CDR3 length is 9 residues. The DNA for the CDR3 is TGTGCCTATCGGGGGACCCAGTACTTC. Protein sequence: CAYRGTQYF.

The chain employs TRBV29-1 and TRBJ2-7, with D possibly matching TRBD1 (7 bases). The ends were cut back, 0 bases at V and 1 base at J, with 16 bases in the middle. Germline lookup yields CDR1 SQVTM and CDR2 ANQGSEA. The CDR3 is 16 amino acids. The CDR3 sequence is CSVEDWETGTSYEQYF. The CDR3 DNA reads as TGCAGCGTTGAAGATTGGGAGACAGGGACTTCCTACGAGCAGTACTTC.

This clone was seen a single time. This chain uses TRBV6-5 with TRBJ2-1; D ambiguous. Trimming left V 6 bases short and J 4 bases short, with 13 bases between. From germline, CDR1 is MNHEY and CDR2 SVGAGI. The CDR3 sequence is 14 residues long. The DNA for the CDR3 is TGTGCCAGCAGCCAAGGGCGCGGATACAATGAGCAGTTCTTC. Amino acids: CASSQGRGYNEQFF.

The CDR3 spells CASSLGAAGTEAFF. The CDR3, as DNA: TGTGCCAGCAGCTTGGGTGCTGCCGGCACTGAAGCTTTCTTT. The chain employs TRBV13 and TRBJ1-1; D is unclear. V was shortened by 3 bases and J by 4 bases, with 12 bases between the two germline ends. The CDR3 totals 14 residues. Germline CDR1 and CDR2: PRHDT and FYEKMQ (reference sequence).

This chain uses TRBV7-3 with TRBJ2-3; possibly TRBD1 or TRBD2 for D (6 bases each). The CDR3 totals 15 residues. Germline assignment: CDR1 SGHTA and CDR2 FQGTGA. Trimming shortened V by 5 bases and J by 1 base, and 13 bases separated the two germline ends. CDR3 DNA sequence: TGTGCCAGCAGCGGGGGCGGGATGGGCACAGATACGCAGTATTTT. This codes for CASSGGGMGTDTQYF.

The chain couples TRBV19 to TRBJ2-7; 14 nucleotides line up with TRBD2. Unmatched junction bases numbered 2, after V lost 1 base and J lost 6 bases. CDR3 length: 15 amino acids. Germline V gene data show CDR1 as LNHDA and CDR2 as SQIVND (reference sequence). The CDR3 region has the DNA TGTGCCAGTAGTATAGGACTAGCGGGAGGGCTCGAGCAGTACTTC. Its translation is CASSIGLAGGLEQYF. Combining the CDR3 with reference TRBV19 and TRBJ2-7 gives the whole variable domain DGGITQSPKYLFRKEGQNVTLSCEQNLNHDAMYWYRQDPGQGLRLIYYSQIVNDFQKGDIAEGYSVSREKKESFPLTVTSAQKNPTAFYLCASSIGLAGGLEQYFGPGTRLTVT.

The chain combines TRBV30 with TRBJ2-3, with 9 positions matching TRBD1. In germline, CDR1 is GTSNPN, CDR2 SVGIG (reference sequence). V lost 0 bases to trimming and J lost 1 base; unmatched junction nucleotides: 2. There are 15 residues in the CDR3. The DNA for the CDR3 is TGTGCCTGGAGTGTACGGGACAGGGGCACAGATACGCAGTATTTT. Residues: CAWSVRDRGTDTQYF.

This sequence joins TRBV10-1 and TRBJ2-3; D possibly corresponds to TRBD2 (6 bases). Trimming stripped 2 bases from V and 0 bases from J, with 12 bases between. Germline CDR1 and CDR2: WNHNN and SYGVQD (reference sequence). This CDR3 has 16 residues. CDR3 residues: CASSEGRGTSTDTQYF. In DNA, the CDR3 is TGCGCCAGCAGTGAGGGGAGAGGGACTAGCACAGATACGCAGTATTTT.

V usage is TRBV18 and J usage is TRBJ2-7; D is uncertain. V was clipped by 0 bases and J by 2 bases, with 8 bases between them. The germline V gene has CDR1 KGHSH and CDR2 LQKENI. CDR3 size: 14 residues. In DNA, the CDR3 is TGTGCCAGCTCACCACCGCACTTGCCCTACGAGCAGTACTTC. This sequence encodes CASSPPHLPYEQYF.

The chain is built from TRBV11-2 and TRBJ2-7, with 12 bases aligning to TRBD2. There are 15 residues in the CDR3. J lost 2 bases, V lost 5 bases, and 4 bases had no gene match. CDR1 is SGHAT and CDR2 is FQNNGV in the germline V gene. This CDR3 reads CASSLLAGGTYEQYF. The CDR3 DNA reads as TGTGCCAGCAGCCTACTAGCGGGAGGAACCTACGAGCAGTACTTC.